A selection of T cell receptor beta chains follows, all from one sample in a study of blood T cell repertoires in COVID-19. Sequencing used immunoSEQ multiplex PCR; TCRdb keeps in-frame clones, though not all of them. The data hold a few hundred thousand clones, with about 90% observed a single time. Material for sequencing was PBMCs or T cells enriched from blood (not recorded which). The receptors come from a woman aged 25 to 39 who had recovered from COVID-19. CDR3s include the opening cysteine and the closing phenylalanine or tryptophan. The D gene is left open where the match is weak. For some rows the clone size is stated as once, few or many, or as a class when expanded; others skip it.

V gene	J gene	D gene	clone size	CDR3 length	CDR3 DNA	CDR3 protein
TRBV3-1/TRBV3-2	TRBJ2-7	TRBD2	-	13	TGTGCCAGCACGCTAGCGGGGGAATACGAGCAGTACTTC	CASTLAGEYEQYF
TRBV30	TRBJ1-1	TRBD1	-	13	TGTGCCTGGATCCGGGCAGGGGGCACTGAAGCTTTCTTT	CAWIRAGGTEAFF
TRBV2	TRBJ1-1	TRBD1	-	16	TGTGCCAGCAGCGCTCCGGACAGGGGGGAGGACACTGAAGCTTTCTTT	CASSAPDRGEDTEAFF
TRBV11-3	TRBJ2-3	TRBD2	once	17	TGTGCCAGCAGCTGGAGCCTAGCGGGGGTCGGCACAGATACGCAGTATTTT	CASSWSLAGVGTDTQYF
TRBV5-1	TRBJ1-6	TRBD1	-	15	TGCGCCAGCAGATCGACAGGGATCCTTTCAGGTCCCCTCCACTTT	CASRSTGILSGPLHF
TRBV6-4	TRBJ2-1	-	-	15	TGTGCCAGCAGTGATAGGGCGGGGGCTGACGATGAGCAGTTCTTC	CASSDRAGADDEQFF
TRBV11-2	TRBJ1-1	-	-	16	TGTGCCAGCAGCTTAGGCTCGAGGAGGCTAGGCCCTGAAGCTTTCTTT	CASSLGSRRLGPEAFF
TRBV5-1	TRBJ1-2	-	-	13	TGCGCCAGCAGTCCCGCCCCGAGGGAAGGCTACACCTTC	CASSPAPREGYTF
TRBV9	TRBJ2-2	-	-	14	TGTGCCAGCAGCGTACAGCGGGCGACCGGGGAGCTGTTTTTT	CASSVQRATGELFF
TRBV2	TRBJ1-5	-	-	19	TGTGCCAGCAGTGAAGCCTACCGTTGGCGGCACGATAGCAATCAGCCCCAGCATTTT	CASSEAYRWRHDSNQPQHF
TRBV9	TRBJ2-5	-	-	14	TGTGCCAGCAGCCTTACCGGACAGCAAGAGACCCAGTACTTC	CASSLTGQQETQYF
TRBV15	TRBJ2-7	TRBD2	few	14	TGTGCCACCGGTAGCGGGGGGCTCTCTAGGGAGCAGTACTTC	CATGSGGLSREQYF
TRBV5-1	TRBJ2-5	TRBD2	-	17	TGCGCCAGCAGCCCCGCGGGGACACGGGGGGGCGGAGAGACCCAGTACTTC	CASSPAGTRGGGETQYF
TRBV19	TRBJ2-5	-	-	14	TGTGCCAGTAGTATTAGGACGGGACAAGAGACCCAGTACTTC	CASSIRTGQETQYF
TRBV27	TRBJ2-3	TRBD2	-	17	TGTGCCAGCAGTTCCCAGAGCCTCCTAGCGGTCACAGATACGCAGTATTTT	CASSSQSLLAVTDTQYF
TRBV2	TRBJ1-6	TRBD1	-	16	TGTGCCAGCAGCGTTTCTAGACAGGGTTTTAACTCACCCCTCCACTTT	CASSVSRQGFNSPLHF
TRBV7-6	TRBJ1-2	TRBD1	-	15	TGTGCCAGCAGCTTAAGCGGGGACAGGAACTATGGCTACACCTTC	CASSLSGDRNYGYTF
TRBV7-9	TRBJ1-1	TRBD1	-	14	TGTGCCAGCAGCGCCGGGACAGTGAACACTGAAGCTTTCTTT	CASSAGTVNTEAFF
TRBV14	TRBJ1-1	TRBD1	once	13	TGTGCCAGCAGCCAACCAGGGGGTACTGAAGCTTTCTTT	CASSQPGGTEAFF
TRBV6-5	TRBJ1-2	-	-	12	TGTGCCAGCTTCGCAGGGGTCTATGGCTACACCTTC	CASFAGVYGYTF
TRBV25-1	TRBJ1-2	-	-	13	TGTGCCAGCAGTGGACAGCCGAACTATGGCTACACCTTC	CASSGQPNYGYTF
TRBV19	TRBJ1-2	TRBD1	-	14	TGTGCCAGTAGCGCAGAGACAGGGAACTATGGCTACACCTTC	CASSAETGNYGYTF